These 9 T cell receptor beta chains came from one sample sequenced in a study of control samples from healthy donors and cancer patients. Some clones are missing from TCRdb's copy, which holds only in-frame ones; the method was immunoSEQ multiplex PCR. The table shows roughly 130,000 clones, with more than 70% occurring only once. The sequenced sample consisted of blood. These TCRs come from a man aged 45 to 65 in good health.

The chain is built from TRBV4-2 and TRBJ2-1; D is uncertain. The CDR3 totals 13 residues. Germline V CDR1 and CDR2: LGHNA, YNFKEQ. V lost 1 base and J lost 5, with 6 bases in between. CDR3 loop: CASSQVPNNEQFF. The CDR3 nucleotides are TGTGCCAGCAGCCAAGTTCCGAACAATGAGCAGTTCTTC.

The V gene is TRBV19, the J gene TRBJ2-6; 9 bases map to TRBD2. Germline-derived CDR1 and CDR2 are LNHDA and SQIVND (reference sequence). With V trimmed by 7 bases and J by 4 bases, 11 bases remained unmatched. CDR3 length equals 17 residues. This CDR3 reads CASKTRLAGLGANVLTF. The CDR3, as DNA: TGTGCCAGTAAGACTCGTCTAGCGGGGCTAGGGGCCAACGTCCTGACTTTC.

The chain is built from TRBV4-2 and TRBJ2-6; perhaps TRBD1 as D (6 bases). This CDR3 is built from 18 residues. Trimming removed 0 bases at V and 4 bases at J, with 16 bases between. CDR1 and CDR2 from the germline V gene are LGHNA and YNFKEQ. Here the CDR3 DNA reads TGTGCCAGCAGCCAAGATTGGGTGGCACAGGGCGGGGCCAACGTCCTGACTTTC. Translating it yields CASSQDWVAQGGANVLTF.

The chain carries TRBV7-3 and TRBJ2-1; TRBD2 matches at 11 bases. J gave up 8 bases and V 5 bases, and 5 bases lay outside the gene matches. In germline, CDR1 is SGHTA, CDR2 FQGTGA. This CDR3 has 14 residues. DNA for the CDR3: TGTGCCAGCAGCCAAGGACTAGCGGGCGATGAGCAGTTCTTC. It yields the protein CASSQGLAGDEQFF. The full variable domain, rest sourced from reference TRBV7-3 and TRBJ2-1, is GAGVSQTPSNKVTEKGKYVELRCDPISGHTALYWYRQSLGQGPEFLIYFQGTGAADDSGLPNDRFFAVRPEGSVSTLKIQRTERGDSAVYLCASSQGLAGDEQFFGPGTRLTVL.

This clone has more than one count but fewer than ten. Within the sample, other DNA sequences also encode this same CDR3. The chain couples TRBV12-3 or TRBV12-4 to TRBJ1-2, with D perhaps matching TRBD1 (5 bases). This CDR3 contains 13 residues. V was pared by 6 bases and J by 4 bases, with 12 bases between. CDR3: CASSRDSLYGYTF. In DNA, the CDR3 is TGTGCCAGCAGCCGCGACAGCCTCTATGGCTACACCTTC.

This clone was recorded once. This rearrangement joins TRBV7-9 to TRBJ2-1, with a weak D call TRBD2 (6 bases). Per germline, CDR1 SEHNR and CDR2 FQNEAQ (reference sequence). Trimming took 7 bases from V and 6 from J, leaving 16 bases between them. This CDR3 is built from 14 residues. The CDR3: CASNPIGGSNEQFF. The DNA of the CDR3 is TGTGCCAGCAACCCCATTGGGGGGAGCAATGAGCAGTTCTTC.

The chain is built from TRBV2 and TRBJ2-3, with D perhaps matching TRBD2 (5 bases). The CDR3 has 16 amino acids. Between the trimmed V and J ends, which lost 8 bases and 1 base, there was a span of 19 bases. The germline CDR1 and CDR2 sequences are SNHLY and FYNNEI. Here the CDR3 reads CASLFLGVEGTDTQYF. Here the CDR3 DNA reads TGTGCCAGCCTCTTCTTGGGAGTTGAAGGCACAGATACGCAGTATTTT.

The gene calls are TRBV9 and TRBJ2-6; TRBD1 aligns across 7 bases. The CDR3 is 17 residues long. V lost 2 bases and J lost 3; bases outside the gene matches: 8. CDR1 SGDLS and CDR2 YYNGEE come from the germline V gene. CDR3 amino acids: CASSVEQGSSGANVLTF. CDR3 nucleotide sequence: TGTGCCAGCAGCGTGGAACAGGGGTCTAGTGGGGCCAACGTCCTGACTTTC.

DNA for the CDR3: TGCGCCAGCAGCCTCGGGTCCCTAGCGGGGGGGCGCACAGATACGCAGTATTTT. The encoded protein is CASSLGSLAGGRTDTQYF. The gene calls are TRBV4-1 and TRBJ2-3; TRBD2 matches 12 bases. CDR3 size: 18 residues. The V gene's germline CDR1 is MGHRA and CDR2 YSYEKL. V lost 4 bases to trimming and J lost 1 base; unmatched junction nucleotides: 9.